This T cell receptor beta chain emerged from a study of blood T cell repertoires in COVID-19. Study-wide context: PBMCs, B-cell-depleted T cells, or T cells were the source of the cDNA or gDNA that made up the material.

Germline lookup yields CDR1 SGHKS and CDR2 YYEKEE (reference sequence). This CDR3 region has 16 residues. V was cut by 2 bases and J by 2 bases, with 14 bases left in between. Clones were sequenced by immunoSEQ multiplex PCR, and TCRdb holds only the in-frame ones, with some missing. The sample lists around 75,000 clones; 88% were seen once. The count of this clone is one. This sequence originates from a human donor in a cohort sampled during active COVID-19. The rearrangement links TRBV5-5 to TRBJ2-1, with a weak D call TRBD1 (5 bases). The sample consisted of peripheral blood. CDR3 nucleotides: TGTGCCAGCAGCTTTGGTCCCAGGGCACCCTACAATGAGCAGTTCTTC. Translation: CASSFGPRAPYNEQFF.